The clone carrying this T cell receptor beta chain was observed a few times. Seattle patients were enrolled during active infection and followed longitudinally. Original analysis: Nucleated cell number was recorded as an estimate derived from reference gene primer amplification. TCRdb's table, derived via immunoSEQ multiplex PCR, lists solely in-frame clones and lacks some. V, J and clone size were drawn from that table, and D and trimming were deduced from the DNA. The sample has 15,000 to 20,000 clones; over 75% are singletons. The CDR3 is made up of 15 amino acids. V trimming: 1 base; J trimming: 6 bases; junction bases outside the gene matches: 6. Germline lookup yields CDR1 SGHKS and CDR2 YYEKEE (reference sequence). The source of the sample is a study of blood T cell repertoires in COVID-19. The wider study: Samples taken during acute and convalescent COVID-19 were collected in the United States, Italy and Spain.

Sequenced material: peripheral blood. The genes are TRBV5-5 and TRBJ1-5; TRBD1 agrees at 8 bases. The sequence was collected from a man aged 65-85 years with COVID-19, enrolled during active disease. The CDR3, as DNA: TGTGCCAGCAGCTTGTACAGGGGGATGGGTCAGCCCCAGCATTTT. This translates into CASSLYRGMGQPQHF.